These 2 T cell receptor beta chains were all obtained from the same sample, sequenced in a study of T cell responses to AZD1222 COVID-19 vaccine (dated by TCRdb to the early 2020s). Libraries were constructed by the immunoSEQ multiplex PCR assay. Held by TCRdb, this immuneACCESS table contains in-frame sequences only and omits some clones. Under half of the omission traces to an unresolved V gene where checked; the cause of the rest is unknown. The sample includes about 160,000 clones, with approximately 90% observed a single time. Of the sample, less than 5.5% is held by the ten largest clones. The time point label of this sample denotes: baseline before first vaccination. The source material was peripheral blood, sampled on day 0 of AZD1222 vaccination. The receptors stem from an adult in good health.

The chain carries TRBV6-5 and TRBJ2-7; 8 bases are shared with TRBD2. CDR3 length: 13 amino acids. V shed 2 bases and J 5 bases; nucleotides not matched to a gene: 2. The germline CDR1 and CDR2 sequences are MNHEY and SVGAGI. CDR3 sequence reads: CASSYPGGNEQYF. The CDR3 DNA reads TGTGCCAGCAGTTACCCGGGAGGGAACGAGCAGTACTTC.

With respect to this clone: A much larger clone lies a single base off, so this may be a read error. The gene calls are TRBV28 and TRBJ2-1, with D uncertain. V dropped 3 bases and J dropped 4 bases, with 4 bases sitting between them. The CDR3 totals 12 residues. Germline CDR1 MDHEN, CDR2 SYDVKM. CDR3 protein: CASSFWYNEQFF. DNA for the CDR3: TGTGCCAGCAGTTTCTGGTACAATGAGCAGTTCTTC. Complete variable domain (other parts from reference TRBV28 and TRBJ2-1): DVKVTQSSRYLVKRTGEKVFLECVQDMDHENMFWYRQDPGLGLRLIYFSYDVKMKEKGDIPEGYSVSREKKERFSLILESASTNQTSMYLCASSFWYNEQFFGPGTRLTVL.